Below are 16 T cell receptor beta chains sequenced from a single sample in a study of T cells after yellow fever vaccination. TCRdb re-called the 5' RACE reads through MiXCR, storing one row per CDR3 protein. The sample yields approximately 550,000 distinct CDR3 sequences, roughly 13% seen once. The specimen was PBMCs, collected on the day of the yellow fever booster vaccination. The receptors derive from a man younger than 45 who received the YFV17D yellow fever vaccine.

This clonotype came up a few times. This chain's CDR3 is CSVRDTQWEQYF. In DNA form, the CDR3 reads TGCAGCGTCCGGGACACCCAGTGGGAGCAGTACTTC. The chain joins TRBV29-1 to TRBJ2-7, with D maybe TRBD1 (6 bases). Trimming left V 6 bases short and J 7 bases short, with 16 bases between. The CDR3 consists of 12 residues. CDR1 and CDR2 (germline): SQVTM, ANQGSEA.

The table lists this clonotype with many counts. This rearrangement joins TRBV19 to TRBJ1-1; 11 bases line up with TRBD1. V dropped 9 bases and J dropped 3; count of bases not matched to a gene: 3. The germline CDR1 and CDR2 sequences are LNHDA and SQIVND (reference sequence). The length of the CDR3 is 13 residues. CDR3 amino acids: CASMDRGHTEAFF. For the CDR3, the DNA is TGTGCCAGCATGGACAGGGGGCACACTGAAGCTTTCTTT. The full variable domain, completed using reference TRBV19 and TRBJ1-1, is DGGITQSPKYLFRKEGQNVTLSCEQNLNHDAMYWYRQDPGQGLRLIYYSQIVNDFQKGDIAEGYSVSREKKESFPLTVTSAQKNPTAFYLCASMDRGHTEAFFGQGTRLTVV.

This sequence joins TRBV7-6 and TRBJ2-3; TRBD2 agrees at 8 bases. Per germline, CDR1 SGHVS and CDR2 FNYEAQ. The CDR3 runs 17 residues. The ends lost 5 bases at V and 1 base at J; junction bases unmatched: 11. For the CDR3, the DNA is TGTGCCAGCAGCCAAAACGTTAGGCGGGAGGGCACAGATACGCAGTATTTT. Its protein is CASSQNVRREGTDTQYF.

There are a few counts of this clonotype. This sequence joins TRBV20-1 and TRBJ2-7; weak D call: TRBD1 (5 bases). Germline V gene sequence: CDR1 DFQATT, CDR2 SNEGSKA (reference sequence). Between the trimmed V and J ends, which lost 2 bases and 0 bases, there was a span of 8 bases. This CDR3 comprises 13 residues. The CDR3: CSARTGFSYEQYF. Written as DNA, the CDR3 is TGCAGTGCTAGAACAGGTTTCTCCTACGAGCAGTACTTC.

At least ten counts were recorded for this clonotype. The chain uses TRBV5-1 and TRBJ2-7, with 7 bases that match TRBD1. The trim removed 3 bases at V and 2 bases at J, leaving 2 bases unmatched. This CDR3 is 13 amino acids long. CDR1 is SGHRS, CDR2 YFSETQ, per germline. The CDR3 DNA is TGCGCCAGCAGCTCGGACAGGCCCTACGAGCAGTACTTC. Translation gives CASSSDRPYEQYF. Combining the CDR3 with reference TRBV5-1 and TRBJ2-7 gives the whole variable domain KAGVTQTPRYLIKTRGQQVTLSCSPISGHRSVSWYQQTPGQGLQFLFEYFSETQRNKGNFPGRFSGRQFSNSRSEMNVSTLELGDSALYLCASSSDRPYEQYFGPGTRLTVT.

CDR3 amino acids: CASSPVSRSKLFF. Written as DNA, the CDR3 is TGTGCCAGCAGCCCGGTATCCAGGTCAAAACTGTTTTTT. This chain uses TRBV12-3 or TRBV12-4 with TRBJ1-4; no clear D. The CDR3 consists of 13 residues. Trimming pared 6 bases from V and 10 bases from J, leaving 15 bases between.

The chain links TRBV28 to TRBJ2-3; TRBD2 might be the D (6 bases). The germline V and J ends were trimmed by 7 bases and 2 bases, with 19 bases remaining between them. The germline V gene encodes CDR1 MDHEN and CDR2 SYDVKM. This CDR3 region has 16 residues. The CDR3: CASTIGTGTATDTQYF. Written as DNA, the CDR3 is TGTGCCAGCACCATTGGGACGGGGACTGCCACAGATACGCAGTATTTT.

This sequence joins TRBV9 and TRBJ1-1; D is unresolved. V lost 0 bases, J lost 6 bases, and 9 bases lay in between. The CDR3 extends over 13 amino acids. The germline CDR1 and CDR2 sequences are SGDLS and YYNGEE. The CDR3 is CASSVVVGSEAFF. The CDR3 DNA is TGTGCCAGCAGCGTAGTAGTAGGGTCTGAAGCTTTCTTT.

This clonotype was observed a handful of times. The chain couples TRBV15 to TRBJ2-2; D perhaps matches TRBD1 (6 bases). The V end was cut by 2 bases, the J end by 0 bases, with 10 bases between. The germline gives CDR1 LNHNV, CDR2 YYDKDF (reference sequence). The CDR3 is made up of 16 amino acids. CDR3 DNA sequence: TGTGCCACCAGCAGACCTCCAGGGGCGAACACCGGGGAGCTGTTTTTT. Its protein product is CATSRPPGANTGELFF.

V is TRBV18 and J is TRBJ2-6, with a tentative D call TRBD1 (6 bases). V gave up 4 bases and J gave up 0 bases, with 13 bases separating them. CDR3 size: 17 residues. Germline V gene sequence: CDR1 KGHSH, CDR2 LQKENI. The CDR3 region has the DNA TGTGCCAGCTCACTCCGGCAGGGGAGCTCTGGGGCCAACGTCCTGACTTTC. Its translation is CASSLRQGSSGANVLTF.

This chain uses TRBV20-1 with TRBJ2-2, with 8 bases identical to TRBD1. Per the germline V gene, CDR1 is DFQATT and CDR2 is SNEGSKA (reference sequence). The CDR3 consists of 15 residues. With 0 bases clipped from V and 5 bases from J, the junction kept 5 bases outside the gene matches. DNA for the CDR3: TGCAGTGCTAGAGATCTGAACAGGGGGACCGGGGAGCTGTTTTTT. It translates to CSARDLNRGTGELFF.

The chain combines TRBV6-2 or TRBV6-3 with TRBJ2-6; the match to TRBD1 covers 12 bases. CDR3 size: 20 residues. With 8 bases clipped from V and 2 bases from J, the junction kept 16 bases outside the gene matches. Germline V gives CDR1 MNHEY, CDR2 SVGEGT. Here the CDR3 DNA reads TGTGCCAGCCTTTCGGGGCTATTGGGGACAGGGGGCCCTGGGGCCAACGTCCTGACTTTC. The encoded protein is CASLSGLLGTGGPGANVLTF.

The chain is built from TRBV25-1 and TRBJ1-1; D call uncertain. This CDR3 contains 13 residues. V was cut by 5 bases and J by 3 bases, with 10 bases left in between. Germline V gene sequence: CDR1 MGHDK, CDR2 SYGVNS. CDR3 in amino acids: CASSQGEYTEAFF. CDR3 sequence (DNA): TGTGCCAGCAGTCAAGGCGAATACACTGAAGCTTTCTTT.

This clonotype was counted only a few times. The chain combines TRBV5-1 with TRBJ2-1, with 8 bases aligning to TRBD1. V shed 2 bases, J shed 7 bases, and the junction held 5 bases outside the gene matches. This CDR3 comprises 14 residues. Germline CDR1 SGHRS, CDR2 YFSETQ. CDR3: CASSFRQGRNEQFF. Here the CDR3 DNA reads TGCGCCAGCAGCTTTCGACAGGGGAGGAATGAGCAGTTCTTC.

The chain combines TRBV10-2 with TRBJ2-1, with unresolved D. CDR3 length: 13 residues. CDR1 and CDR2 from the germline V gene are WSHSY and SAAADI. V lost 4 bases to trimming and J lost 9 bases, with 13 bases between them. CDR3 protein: CASSGVPAGEQFF. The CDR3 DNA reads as TGCGCCAGCAGTGGGGTTCCTGCTGGTGAGCAGTTCTTC.

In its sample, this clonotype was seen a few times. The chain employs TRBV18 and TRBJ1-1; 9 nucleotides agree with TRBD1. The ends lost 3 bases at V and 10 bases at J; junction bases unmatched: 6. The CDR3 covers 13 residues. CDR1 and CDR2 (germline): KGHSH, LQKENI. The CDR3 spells CASSPGQGISAFF. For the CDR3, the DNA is TGTGCCAGCTCACCGGGACAGGGTATTTCAGCTTTCTTT.